The TCR beta chain described here comes from a study of cytomegalovirus exposure and HLA in healthy donors. The PCR contained 60 Vbeta and 13 Jbeta primers. The protocol was immunoSEQ multiplex PCR, while the TCRdb copy is restricted to in-frame clones and leaves out a portion. The sample lists roughly 79,000 clones; roughly four fifths were seen once. This CDR3 is 12 amino acids long. Germline CDR1 reads SEHNR; CDR2 reads FQNEAQ (reference sequence). V gave up 2 bases and J gave up 5 bases, with 6 bases separating them. J is TRBJ1-1 and V is TRBV7-9; D unresolved. The specimen was PBMCs. This receptor was identified in a woman aged 45-60 years in good health and CMV-seropositive. The CDR3 sequence: CASSLLETEAFF. CDR3 in DNA: TGTGCCAGCAGCTTATTGGAGACTGAAGCTTTCTTT.